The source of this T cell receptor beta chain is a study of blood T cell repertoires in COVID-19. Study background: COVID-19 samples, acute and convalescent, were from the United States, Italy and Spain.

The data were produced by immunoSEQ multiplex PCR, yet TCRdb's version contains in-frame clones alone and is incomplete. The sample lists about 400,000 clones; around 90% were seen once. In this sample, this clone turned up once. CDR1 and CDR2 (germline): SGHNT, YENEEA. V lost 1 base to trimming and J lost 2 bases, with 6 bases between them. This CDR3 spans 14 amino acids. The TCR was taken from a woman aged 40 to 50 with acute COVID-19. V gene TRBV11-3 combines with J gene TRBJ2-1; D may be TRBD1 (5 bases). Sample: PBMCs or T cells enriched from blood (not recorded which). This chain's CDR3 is CASSLGGTYNEQFF. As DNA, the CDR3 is TGTGCCAGCAGCTTAGGGGGCACCTACAATGAGCAGTTCTTC.